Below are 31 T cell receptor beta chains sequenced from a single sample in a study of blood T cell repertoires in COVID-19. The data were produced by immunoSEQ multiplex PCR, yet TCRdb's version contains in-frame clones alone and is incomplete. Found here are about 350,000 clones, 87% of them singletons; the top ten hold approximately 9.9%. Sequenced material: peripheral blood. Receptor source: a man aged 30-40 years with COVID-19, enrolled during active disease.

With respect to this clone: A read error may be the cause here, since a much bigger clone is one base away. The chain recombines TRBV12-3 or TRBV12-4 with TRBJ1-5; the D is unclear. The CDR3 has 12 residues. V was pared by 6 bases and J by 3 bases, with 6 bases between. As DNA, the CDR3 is TGTGCCAGCAGCATCAACAATCAGCCCCAGCATTTT. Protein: CASSINNQPQHF.

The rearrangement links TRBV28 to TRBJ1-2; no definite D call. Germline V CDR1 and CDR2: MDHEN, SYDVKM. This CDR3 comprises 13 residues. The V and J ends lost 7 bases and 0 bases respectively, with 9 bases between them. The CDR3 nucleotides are TGTGCCAGCACTCCAGGCACTAACTATGGCTACACCTTC. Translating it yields CASTPGTNYGYTF.

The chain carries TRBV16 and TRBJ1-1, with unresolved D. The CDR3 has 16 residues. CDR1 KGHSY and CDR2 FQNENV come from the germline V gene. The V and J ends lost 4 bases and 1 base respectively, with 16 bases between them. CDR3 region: CASSPLGGRGNTEAFF. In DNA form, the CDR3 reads TGTGCCAGCAGCCCTCTGGGAGGGCGCGGGAACACTGAAGCTTTCTTT.

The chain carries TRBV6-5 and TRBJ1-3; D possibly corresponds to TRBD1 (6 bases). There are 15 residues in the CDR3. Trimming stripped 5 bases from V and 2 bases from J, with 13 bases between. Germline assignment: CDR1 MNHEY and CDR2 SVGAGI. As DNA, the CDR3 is TGTGCCAGCAGTCGGACAGACTACACTGGAAACACCATATATTTT. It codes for CASSRTDYTGNTIYF.

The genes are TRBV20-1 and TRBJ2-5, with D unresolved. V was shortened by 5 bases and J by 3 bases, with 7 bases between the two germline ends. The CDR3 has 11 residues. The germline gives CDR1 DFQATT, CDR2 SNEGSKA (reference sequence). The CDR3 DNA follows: TGCAGTGCTCCGGAGAAAGAGACCCAGTACTTC. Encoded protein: CSAPEKETQYF.

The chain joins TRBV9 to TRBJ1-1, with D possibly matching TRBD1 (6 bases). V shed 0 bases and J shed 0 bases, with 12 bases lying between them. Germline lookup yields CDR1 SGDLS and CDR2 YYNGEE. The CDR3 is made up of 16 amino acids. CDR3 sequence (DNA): TGTGCCAGCAGCGTAGCCCCGGGGGGGCTGAACACTGAAGCTTTCTTT. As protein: CASSVAPGGLNTEAFF.

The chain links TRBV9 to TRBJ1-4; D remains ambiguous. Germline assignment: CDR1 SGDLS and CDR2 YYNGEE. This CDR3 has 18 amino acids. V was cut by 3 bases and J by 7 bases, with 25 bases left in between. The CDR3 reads CASSGPPLGSWYTEKLFF. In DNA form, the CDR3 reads TGTGCCAGCAGCGGTCCCCCGCTCGGGTCGTGGTATACTGAAAAACTGTTTTTT.

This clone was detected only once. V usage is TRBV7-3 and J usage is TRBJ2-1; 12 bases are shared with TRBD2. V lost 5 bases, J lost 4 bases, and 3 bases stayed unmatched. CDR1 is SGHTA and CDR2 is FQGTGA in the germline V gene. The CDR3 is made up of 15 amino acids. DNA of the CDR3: TGTGCCAGCAGCACTAGCGGGGGGCTTTACAATGAGCAGTTCTTC. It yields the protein CASSTSGGLYNEQFF.

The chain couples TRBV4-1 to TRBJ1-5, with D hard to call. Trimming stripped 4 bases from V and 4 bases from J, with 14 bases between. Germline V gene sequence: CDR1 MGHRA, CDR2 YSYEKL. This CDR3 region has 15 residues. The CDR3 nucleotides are TGCGCCAGCAGCCCAGGCCCCGGCGGGAATCAGCCCCAGCATTTT. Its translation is CASSPGPGGNQPQHF.

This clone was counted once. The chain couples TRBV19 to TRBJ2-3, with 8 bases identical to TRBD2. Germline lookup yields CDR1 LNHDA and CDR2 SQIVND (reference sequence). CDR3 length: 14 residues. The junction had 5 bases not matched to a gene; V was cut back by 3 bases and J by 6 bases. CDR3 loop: CASSMKAGVDTQYF. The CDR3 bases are TGTGCCAGTAGTATGAAAGCGGGAGTGGATACGCAGTATTTT.

The CDR3 reads CASSGQGAREGYTF. The CDR3, as DNA: TGCGCCAGCAGCGGCCAGGGGGCGAGGGAGGGCTACACCTTC. The chain is built from TRBV5-1 and TRBJ1-2; TRBD1 agrees at 8 bases. Trimming took 4 bases from V and 8 from J; bases not matched to a gene: 10. The CDR3 totals 14 residues. CDR1 and CDR2 (germline): SGHRS, YFSETQ.

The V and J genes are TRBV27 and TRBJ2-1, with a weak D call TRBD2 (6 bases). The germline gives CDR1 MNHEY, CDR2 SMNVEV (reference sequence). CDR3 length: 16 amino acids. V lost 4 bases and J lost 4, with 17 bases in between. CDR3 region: CASSWGLGEVYNEQFF. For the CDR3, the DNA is TGTGCCAGCAGTTGGGGGTTAGGGGAGGTATACAATGAGCAGTTCTTC.

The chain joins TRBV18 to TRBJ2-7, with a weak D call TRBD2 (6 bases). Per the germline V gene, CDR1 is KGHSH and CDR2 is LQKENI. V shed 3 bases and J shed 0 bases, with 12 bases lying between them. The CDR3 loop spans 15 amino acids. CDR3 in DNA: TGTGCCAGCTCACCCCTGGGGACTGGCTCCTACGAGCAGTACTTC. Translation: CASSPLGTGSYEQYF.

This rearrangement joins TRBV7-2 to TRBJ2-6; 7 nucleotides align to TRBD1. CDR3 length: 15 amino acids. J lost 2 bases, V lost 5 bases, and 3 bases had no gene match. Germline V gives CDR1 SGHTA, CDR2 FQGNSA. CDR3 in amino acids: CASSPQGPGANVLTF. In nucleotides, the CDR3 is TGTGCCAGCAGCCCACAGGGGCCTGGGGCCAACGTCCTGACTTTC. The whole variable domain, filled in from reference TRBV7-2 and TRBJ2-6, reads GAGVSQSPSNKVTEKGKDVELRCDPISGHTALYWYRQSLGQGLEFLIYFQGNSAPDKSGLPSDRFSAERTGGSVSTLTIQRTQQEDSAVYLCASSPQGPGANVLTFGAGSRLTVL.

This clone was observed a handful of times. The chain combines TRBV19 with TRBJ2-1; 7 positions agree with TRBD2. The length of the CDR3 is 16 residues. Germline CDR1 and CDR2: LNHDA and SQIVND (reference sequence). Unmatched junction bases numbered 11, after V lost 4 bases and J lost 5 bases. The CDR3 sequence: CASSSSTGTTDNEQFF. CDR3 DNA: TGTGCCAGTAGTAGTTCTACCGGGACTACCGACAATGAGCAGTTCTTC.

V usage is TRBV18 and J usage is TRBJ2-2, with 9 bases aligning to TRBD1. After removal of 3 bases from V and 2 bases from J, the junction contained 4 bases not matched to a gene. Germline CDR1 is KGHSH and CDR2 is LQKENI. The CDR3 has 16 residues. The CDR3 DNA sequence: TGTGCCAGCTCACCCCTGGGACAGGGTAACACCGGGGAGCTGTTTTTT. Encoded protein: CASSPLGQGNTGELFF.

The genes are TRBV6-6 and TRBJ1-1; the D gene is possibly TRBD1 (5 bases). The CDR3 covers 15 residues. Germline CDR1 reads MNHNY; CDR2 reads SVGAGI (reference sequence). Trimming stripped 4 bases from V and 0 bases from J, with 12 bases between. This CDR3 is CASSSIDSLNTEAFF. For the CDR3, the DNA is TGTGCCAGCAGTTCCATCGACAGCTTGAACACTGAAGCTTTCTTT.

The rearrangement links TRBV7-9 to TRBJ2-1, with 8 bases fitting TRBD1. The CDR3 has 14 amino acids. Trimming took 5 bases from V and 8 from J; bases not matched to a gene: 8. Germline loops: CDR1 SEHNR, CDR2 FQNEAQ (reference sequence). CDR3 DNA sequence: TGTGCCAGCAGCACCGGACAGGGCCTCGATGAGCAGTTCTTC. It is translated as CASSTGQGLDEQFF.

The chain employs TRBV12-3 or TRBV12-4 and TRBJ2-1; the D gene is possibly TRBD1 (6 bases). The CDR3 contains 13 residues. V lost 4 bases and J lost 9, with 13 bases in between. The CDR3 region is CASSYRDSAEQFF. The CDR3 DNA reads TGTGCCAGCAGTTACAGGGATTCGGCTGAGCAGTTCTTC.

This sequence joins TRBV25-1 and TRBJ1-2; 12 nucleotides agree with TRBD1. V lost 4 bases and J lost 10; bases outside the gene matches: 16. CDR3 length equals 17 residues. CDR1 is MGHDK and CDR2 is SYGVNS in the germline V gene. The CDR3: CASSVPPGQGATSDYTF. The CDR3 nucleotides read TGTGCCAGCAGTGTACCCCCGGGACAGGGGGCGACTAGTGACTACACCTTC.

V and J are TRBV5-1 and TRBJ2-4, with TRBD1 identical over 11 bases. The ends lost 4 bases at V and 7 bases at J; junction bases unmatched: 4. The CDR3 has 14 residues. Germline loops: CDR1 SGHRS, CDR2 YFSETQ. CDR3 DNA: TGCGCCAGCAGCCCCGGGACAGGGGGGAACATTCAGTACTTC. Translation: CASSPGTGGNIQYF.

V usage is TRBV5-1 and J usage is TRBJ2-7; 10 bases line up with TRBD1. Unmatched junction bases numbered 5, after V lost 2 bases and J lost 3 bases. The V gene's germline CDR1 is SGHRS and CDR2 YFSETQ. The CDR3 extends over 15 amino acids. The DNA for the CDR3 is TGCGCCAGCAGCTTCGGGACAGGGGACCACTACGAGCAGTACTTC. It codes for CASSFGTGDHYEQYF.

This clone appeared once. CDR3 DNA sequence: TGTGCCAGCAGATTACAGGGGATGACCTACGAGCAGTACTTC. Protein sequence: CASRLQGMTYEQYF. The chain joins TRBV27 to TRBJ2-7; the match to TRBD1 covers 7 bases. The germline V gene encodes CDR1 MNHEY and CDR2 SMNVEV (reference sequence). The CDR3 extends over 14 amino acids. Trimming took 6 bases from V and 2 from J; bases not matched to a gene: 7.

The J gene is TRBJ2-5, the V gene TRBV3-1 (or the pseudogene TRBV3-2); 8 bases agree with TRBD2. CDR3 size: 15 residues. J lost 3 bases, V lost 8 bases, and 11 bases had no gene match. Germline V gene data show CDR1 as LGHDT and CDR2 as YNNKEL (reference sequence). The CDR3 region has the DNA TGTGCCAGCTCTACTTATTTAGCGGGGAAAGAGACCCAGTACTTC. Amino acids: CASSTYLAGKETQYF.

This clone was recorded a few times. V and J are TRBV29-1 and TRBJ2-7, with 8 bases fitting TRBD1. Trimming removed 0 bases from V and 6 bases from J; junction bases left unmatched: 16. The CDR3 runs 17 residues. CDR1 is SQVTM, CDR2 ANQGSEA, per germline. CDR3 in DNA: TGCAGCGTTGAAGATGGTTGGACAGGGATAGGCGCGGGCGAGCAGTACTTC. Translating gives CSVEDGWTGIGAGEQYF.

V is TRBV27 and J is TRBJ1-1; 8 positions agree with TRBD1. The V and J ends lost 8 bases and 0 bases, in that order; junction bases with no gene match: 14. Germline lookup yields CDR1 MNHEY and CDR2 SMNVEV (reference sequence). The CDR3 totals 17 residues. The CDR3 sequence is CASRFSGQGILNTEAFF. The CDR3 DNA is TGTGCCAGCCGATTTAGTGGACAGGGAATATTGAACACTGAAGCTTTCTTT.

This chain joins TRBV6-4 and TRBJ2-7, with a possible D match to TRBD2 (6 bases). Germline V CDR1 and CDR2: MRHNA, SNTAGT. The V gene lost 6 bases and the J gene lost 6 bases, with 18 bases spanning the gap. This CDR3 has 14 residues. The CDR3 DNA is TGTGCCAGCAGCCCCGTGGGGGGACCGGGCGAGCAGTACTTC. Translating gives CASSPVGGPGEQYF.

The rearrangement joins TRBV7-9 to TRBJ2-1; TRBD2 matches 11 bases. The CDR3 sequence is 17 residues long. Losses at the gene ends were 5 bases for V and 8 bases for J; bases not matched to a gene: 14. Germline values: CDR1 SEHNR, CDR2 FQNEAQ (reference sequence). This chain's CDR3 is CASSPLKLAGGLDEQFF. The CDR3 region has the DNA TGTGCCAGCAGCCCCCTCAAGCTAGCGGGAGGTTTGGATGAGCAGTTCTTC. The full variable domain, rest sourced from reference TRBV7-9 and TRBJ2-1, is DTGVSQNPRHKITKRGQNVTFRCDPISEHNRLYWYRQTLGQGPEFLTYFQNEAQLEKSRLLSDRFSAERPKGSFSTLEIQRTEQGDSAMYLCASSPLKLAGGLDEQFFGPGTRLTVL.

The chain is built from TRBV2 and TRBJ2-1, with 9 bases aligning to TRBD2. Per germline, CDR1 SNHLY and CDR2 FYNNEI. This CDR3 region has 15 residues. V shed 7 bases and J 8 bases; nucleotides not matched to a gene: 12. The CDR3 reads CASIPTSGGRYEQFF. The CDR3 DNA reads TGTGCCAGCATCCCGACAAGCGGGGGGAGGTATGAGCAGTTCTTC.

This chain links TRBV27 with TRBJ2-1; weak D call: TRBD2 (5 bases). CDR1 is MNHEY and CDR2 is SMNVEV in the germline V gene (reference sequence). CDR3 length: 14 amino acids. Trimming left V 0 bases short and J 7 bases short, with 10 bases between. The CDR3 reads CASSLSRSGNEQFF. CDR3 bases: TGTGCCAGCAGTTTATCTCGTTCGGGGAATGAGCAGTTCTTC.

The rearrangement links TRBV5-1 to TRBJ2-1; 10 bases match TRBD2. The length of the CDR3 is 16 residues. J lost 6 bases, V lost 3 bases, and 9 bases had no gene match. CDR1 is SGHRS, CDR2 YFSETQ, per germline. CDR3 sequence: CASSYSSGSSLNEQFF. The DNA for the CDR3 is TGCGCCAGCAGCTACTCTAGCGGGAGTTCCCTCAATGAGCAGTTCTTC.